This T cell receptor beta chain is drawn from a study of shared clonotypes between healthy human individuals. The assay was immunoSEQ multiplex PCR, and TCRdb's table has in-frame clones only and misses some. The sample shows some 1.5 million clones, around 98% of them seen only once. V was clipped by 3 bases and J by 0 bases; unmatched bases: 20. The CDR3 loop spans 21 amino acids. The germline V gene encodes CDR1 ENHRY and CDR2 SYGVKD. This TCR derives from a man aged 25-40 years in good health. This chain links TRBV10-3 with TRBJ2-1, with TRBD2 identical over 7 bases. Sequencing was performed on naive CD4+ T cells sorted from blood. Indicated subset: CD45RA+ positively selected. The CDR3 DNA reads TGTGCCATCAGTGACGTCTCCGGGAGGCTCGTAGGCGAGAGCTCCTACAATGAGCAGTTCTTC. It is translated as CAISDVSGRLVGESSYNEQFF.